The 14 T cell receptor beta chains below were found in one sample sequenced in a study of blood T cell repertoires in COVID-19 (dated by TCRdb to 2020 to 2021). Library generation was performed with the immunoSEQ multiplex PCR assay. In its TCRdb copy, this immuneACCESS table keeps in-frame sequences only and misses some clones. Where compared with another copy, unresolved V genes explain less than half of these, and the others have no known cause. For this sample the table gives 65,000 to 100,000 clones, of which about 82% were detected only once. About 16% of the sample is held by the ten biggest clonotypes. Source material: peripheral blood. The receptors originated from a woman aged 80 or over with acute or convalescent COVID-19.

In this sample, this clone turned up a few times. This chain joins TRBV24-1 and TRBJ2-3; tentative D call: TRBD2 (6 bases). This CDR3 spans 16 amino acids. Germline CDR1 is KGHDR and CDR2 is SFDVKD. The V end was cut by 3 bases, the J end by 2 bases, with 14 bases between. DNA for the CDR3: TGTGCCACCAGTGATGCCCTGGGGACTTTCACAGATACGCAGTATTTT. The encoded protein is CATSDALGTFTDTQYF.

CDR3 in DNA: TGTGCCAGCAGCCTTGGGACATCCGATACGCAGTATTTT. Its translation: CASSLGTSDTQYF. This sequence joins TRBV12-3 or TRBV12-4 and TRBJ2-3; tentative D call: TRBD1 (6 bases). The V end was cut by 6 bases, the J end by 6 bases, with 13 bases between. The CDR3 covers 13 residues.

V gene TRBV6-1 combines with J gene TRBJ2-1; 7 nucleotides agree with TRBD1. Germline-derived CDR1 and CDR2 are MNHNS and SASEGT. This CDR3 is 17 amino acids long. The V and J ends lost 4 bases and 5 bases, in that order; junction bases with no gene match: 14. The CDR3: CASSARRQGGEDNEQFF. Written as DNA, the CDR3 is TGTGCCAGCAGTGCACGGAGACAGGGTGGTGAAGACAATGAGCAGTTCTTC.

This chain joins TRBV28 and TRBJ1-6, with a possible D match to TRBD1 (6 bases). This CDR3 is built from 13 residues. Germline CDR1 and CDR2: MDHEN and SYDVKM. V was trimmed by 3 bases and J by 9 bases, leaving 9 bases between them. Here the CDR3 DNA reads TGTGCCAGCAGTTTCGGCAGGGGTTCACCCCTCCACTTT. This codes for CASSFGRGSPLHF.

V usage is TRBV4-3 and J usage is TRBJ2-5; TRBD1 matches 10 bases. CDR1 and CDR2 from the germline V gene are LGHNA and YSLEER. V lost 1 base, J lost 4 bases, and 3 bases stayed unmatched. CDR3 size: 15 residues. CDR3 region: CASSQVTGGSETQYF. Here the CDR3 DNA reads TGCGCCAGCAGCCAAGTGACAGGGGGCTCAGAGACCCAGTACTTC.

The chain links TRBV30 to TRBJ1-4; D is undetermined. V gave up 8 bases and J gave up 5 bases, with 15 bases separating them. CDR1 and CDR2 from the germline V gene are GTSNPN and SVGIG (reference sequence). The CDR3 has 13 residues. CDR3 in amino acids: CAVPRRVNEKLFF. The CDR3 DNA reads TGTGCCGTCCCCCGTCGGGTGAATGAAAAACTGTTTTTT.

CDR3: CASSGGQGQPQHF. DNA of the CDR3: TGTGCCAGCAGTGGGGGACAGGGCCAGCCCCAGCATTTT. J is TRBJ1-5 and V is TRBV25-1; TRBD1 aligns across 9 bases. This CDR3 has 13 residues. Unmatched junction bases numbered 2, after V lost 4 bases and J lost 7 bases. Germline V gene lookup returns CDR1 MGHDK and CDR2 SYGVNS.

The rearrangement joins TRBV3-1 (or the pseudogene TRBV3-2) to TRBJ2-2; no firm D call. Germline V gene data show CDR1 as LGHDT and CDR2 as YNNKEL (reference sequence). Between the trimmed V and J ends, which lost 1 base and 6 bases, there was a span of 9 bases. The length of the CDR3 is 14 residues. CDR3 coding DNA: TGTGCCAGCAGCCAAGGGTACAGTGCCGGGGAGCTGTTTTTT. Amino acid sequence: CASSQGYSAGELFF.

J is TRBJ2-1 and V is TRBV7-2; 8 bases are shared with TRBD1. The V gene end was trimmed by 5 bases and the J gene end by 4 bases; junction bases not matched to a gene: 7. This CDR3 region has 15 residues. Per the germline V gene, CDR1 is SGHTA and CDR2 is FQGNSA. CDR3 sequence (DNA): TGTGCCAGCAGCAAGGACAGGGTTACGTACAATGAGCAGTTCTTC. It yields the protein CASSKDRVTYNEQFF.

This chain links TRBV11-2 with TRBJ2-3, with a tentative D call TRBD1 (6 bases). CDR1 and CDR2 (germline): SGHAT, FQNNGV. V was trimmed by 1 base and J by 3 bases, leaving 11 bases between them. This CDR3 comprises 15 residues. CDR3 DNA sequence: TGTGCCAGCAGCTTAGGCACAGGGCCGACAGATACGCAGTATTTT. This sequence encodes CASSLGTGPTDTQYF.

The chain recombines TRBV9 with TRBJ2-5; 11 bases fit TRBD2. From germline, CDR1 is SGDLS and CDR2 YYNGEE. V trimming: 0 bases; J trimming: 4 bases; junction bases outside the gene matches: 5. The CDR3 is 16 amino acids. The CDR3 region is CASSVDSGGASETQYF. In DNA, the CDR3 is TGTGCCAGCAGCGTAGATAGCGGGGGGGCCTCAGAGACCCAGTACTTC.

The chain recombines TRBV10-3 with TRBJ1-1; 8 bases line up with TRBD1. The CDR3 length is 16 residues. V dropped 0 bases and J dropped 0; count of bases not matched to a gene: 3. Germline assignment: CDR1 ENHRY and CDR2 SYGVKD. The CDR3 sequence: CAISESQGAVNTEAFF. CDR3 coding DNA: TGTGCCATCAGTGAGTCGCAGGGGGCCGTGAACACTGAAGCTTTCTTT.

The chain has TRBV11-3 and TRBJ2-3; 15 bases map to TRBD2. CDR1 is SGHNT and CDR2 is YENEEA in the germline V gene. The CDR3 consists of 18 residues. The V gene end was trimmed by 5 bases and the J gene end by 3 bases; junction bases not matched to a gene: 9. CDR3 loop: CASSPGLAGGFSTDTQYF. The CDR3 bases are TGTGCCAGCAGCCCGGGACTAGCGGGGGGTTTTTCTACAGATACGCAGTATTTT.

The V gene is TRBV30, the J gene TRBJ1-1, with D perhaps TRBD1 (5 bases). Germline CDR1 reads GTSNPN; CDR2 reads SVGIG (reference sequence). The CDR3 length is 11 residues. Trimming took 5 bases from V and 11 from J, leaving 15 bases between them. CDR3 DNA sequence: TGTGCCTGGTACTTGTGGGACTGGGCTTTCTTT. Translation gives CAWYLWDWAFF.